The 26 T cell receptor beta chains below come from one sample, sequenced in a study of shared clonotypes between healthy human individuals. Produced via immunoSEQ multiplex PCR; TCRdb's table is partial and in-frame only. The data hold about 1 million clones, with 60% to 80% observed a single time. Material: memory CD4+ T cells sorted from blood. As to subset: CD45RA-negative fraction. These receptors were obtained from a man aged 18 to 35 in good health.

This sequence joins TRBV21-1 and TRBJ2-2; the table's D call, TRBD2, was not checked against the DNA. TRBV21-1 represents a pseudogene. The CDR3 covers 17 residues. CDR3 amino acids: CASSKVALAGATGELFF. CDR3 nucleotide sequence: TGTGCCAGCAGCAAAGTAGCGCTAGCGGGGGCCACCGGGGAGCTGTTTTTT.

The rearrangement uses TRBV7-4 and TRBJ2-4, with D maybe TRBD2 (5 bases). Germline V lookup: CDR1 SGHVT, CDR2 SQSDAQ. V gave up 5 bases and J gave up 7 bases, with 18 bases separating them. The CDR3 is 15 amino acids. CDR3 DNA sequence: TGTGCCAGCAGCCCCCGAGGGCCCTCTGTTAACATTCAGTACTTC. Residues: CASSPRGPSVNIQYF.

V and J are TRBV6-1 and TRBJ1-5; 7 nucleotides agree with TRBD1. The V and J ends lost 2 bases and 7 bases, in that order; junction bases with no gene match: 5. This CDR3 comprises 14 residues. Germline assignment: CDR1 MNHNS and CDR2 SASEGT. CDR3 DNA sequence: TGTGCCAGCAGTGAAAACAGGGGAGGACAGCCCCAGCATTTT. It specifies CASSENRGGQPQHF.

This clone has only a few counts. The rearrangement joins TRBV30 to TRBJ1-1; D gene uncertain. CDR1 GTSNPN and CDR2 SVGIG come from the germline V gene (reference sequence). The CDR3 is 15 amino acids. Trimming took off 0 bases at V and 2 bases at J, with 13 bases between the two ends. The CDR3 region has the DNA TGTGCCTGGAGTGTCCTCGGGCGGACCAACACTGAAGCTTTCTTT. This gives the protein CAWSVLGRTNTEAFF.

The chain's CDR3 is CSVFDDSYEQYF. The DNA of the CDR3 is TGCAGCGTTTTCGATGACTCCTACGAGCAGTACTTC. The chain carries TRBV29-1 and TRBJ2-7; D unclear. V shed 5 bases and J shed 0 bases, with 8 bases lying between them. The CDR3 has 12 residues. The V gene's germline CDR1 is SQVTM and CDR2 ANQGSEA.

This chain links TRBV6-1 with TRBJ2-7; a weak D match, TRBD1 (6 bases). The V gene lost 5 bases and the J gene lost 3 bases, with 11 bases spanning the gap. The germline V gene has CDR1 MNHNS and CDR2 SASEGT. The CDR3 contains 13 residues. The chain's CDR3 is CASSQVRGYEQYF. CDR3 DNA sequence: TGTGCCAGCAGTCAGGTCAGGGGCTACGAGCAGTACTTC.

Comments on this clone: An end of the junction does not agree with germline; a read error may underlie this. The CDR3, as DNA: TGTGCCAGCAGCCTAGAAAATAGACAGGGGCTTGGCGATGAGCAGTTCTTC. It specifies CASSLENRQGLGDEQFF. The rearrangement uses TRBV11-3 and TRBJ2-1, with 8 bases identical to TRBD1. CDR3 size: 17 residues. Germline CDR1 and CDR2: SGHNT and YENEEA. The variable domain in full, completed from reference TRBV11-3 and TRBJ2-1, reads EAGVVQSPRYKIIEKKQPVAFWCNPISGHNTLYWYLQNLGQGPELLIRYENEEAVDDSQLPKDRFSAERLKGVDSTLKIQPAELGDSAVYLCASSLENRQGLGDEQFFGPGTRLTVL.

The rearrangement links TRBV2 to TRBJ2-3; the D gene is possibly TRBD2 (5 bases). Looked up from germline, CDR1 is SNHLY and CDR2 is FYNNEI. The CDR3 length is 13 residues. Trimming cost V 6 bases and J 5 bases, with 12 bases left between them. CDR3 in DNA: TGTGCCAGCAGCGCAGACTACCAAGATACGCAGTATTTT. Translated, it gives CASSADYQDTQYF.

V usage is TRBV7-9 and J usage is TRBJ2-1; D unresolved. CDR1 is SEHNR, CDR2 FQNEAQ, per germline (reference sequence). The CDR3 contains 13 residues. Trimming pared 5 bases from V and 8 bases from J, leaving 13 bases between. The chain's CDR3 is CASSLHTRDEQFF. CDR3 nucleotide sequence: TGTGCCAGCAGCCTTCACACCCGCGATGAGCAGTTCTTC.

V usage is TRBV7-2 and J usage is TRBJ2-1; D unresolved. Germline V gene data show CDR1 as SGHTA and CDR2 as FQGNSA. The CDR3 has 15 amino acids. The V gene lost 3 bases and the J gene lost 0 bases, with 9 bases spanning the gap. CDR3 region: CASSFAAHSYNEQFF. Written as DNA, the CDR3 is TGTGCCAGCAGCTTTGCAGCGCACTCCTACAATGAGCAGTTCTTC.

This clone has only one observation. J is TRBJ1-3 and V is TRBV7-2; 8 positions match TRBD1. CDR1 is SGHTA and CDR2 is FQGNSA in the germline V gene. CDR3 length equals 15 residues. The J segment lost 1 base and the V segment lost 7 bases, leaving 6 bases of the junction unmatched. This CDR3 reads CASTVRTGSGNTIYF. CDR3 DNA: TGTGCCAGCACCGTTAGGACAGGGTCTGGAAACACCATATATTTT.

The chain recombines TRBV11-2 with TRBJ1-1; possibly TRBD1 for D (6 bases). Germline V gives CDR1 SGHAT, CDR2 FQNNGV. This CDR3 has 14 amino acids. V was clipped by 2 bases and J by 8 bases, with 15 bases between them. The CDR3 nucleotides read TGTGCCAGCAGCTTAAAGGCAGGGGCGACAGAAGCTTTCTTT. Translating gives CASSLKAGATEAFF.

J is TRBJ1-6 and V is TRBV7-9, with 9 bases aligning to TRBD1. CDR1 is SEHNR and CDR2 is FQNEAQ in the germline V gene (reference sequence). The J segment lost 8 bases and the V segment lost 5 bases, leaving 4 bases of the junction unmatched. This CDR3 has 14 residues. The CDR3 region has the DNA TGTGCCAGCAGCCCAAGGGACAGGGATTCACCCCTCCACTTT. Its protein product is CASSPRDRDSPLHF.

The chain uses TRBV18 and TRBJ1-1, with D possibly matching TRBD1 (6 bases). Looked up from germline, CDR1 is KGHSH and CDR2 is LQKENI. Trimming shortened V by 0 bases and J by 1 base, and 9 bases separated the two germline ends. The CDR3 runs to 15 residues. This CDR3 is CASSPPDRWNTEAFF. The DNA for the CDR3 is TGTGCCAGCTCACCACCGGACAGATGGAACACTGAAGCTTTCTTT.

This clone has just a few counts. The chain uses TRBV7-9 and TRBJ1-1, with D perhaps matching TRBD1 (5 bases). The CDR3 extends over 11 amino acids. From germline, CDR1 is SEHNR and CDR2 FQNEAQ (reference sequence). With 2 bases removed from V and 10 bases from J, the gap between germline ends came to 8 bases. The CDR3 sequence: CASSLSGGAFF. The CDR3 DNA reads TGTGCCAGCAGCTTATCCGGGGGAGCTTTCTTT.

The rearrangement links TRBV5-1 to TRBJ2-1; TRBD2 is a possible D gene (6 bases). Germline CDR1 reads SGHRS; CDR2 reads YFSETQ. Trimming took off 4 bases at V and 6 bases at J, with 17 bases between the two ends. The CDR3 spans 15 residues. The CDR3 is CASSLSGTGINEQFF. The CDR3 nucleotides are TGCGCCAGCAGCCTCTCGGGGACTGGGATCAATGAGCAGTTCTTC.

The J gene is TRBJ2-7, the V gene TRBV6-1; 7 bases align to TRBD1. V was pared by 6 bases and J by 3 bases, with 5 bases of the junction left unmatched. CDR3 length: 13 residues. The germline V gene has CDR1 MNHNS and CDR2 SASEGT. CDR3 DNA sequence: TGTGCCAGCAGGGGGACAGCCCTCTACGAGCAGTACTTC. Encoded protein: CASRGTALYEQYF.

This rearrangement joins TRBV19 to TRBJ1-2; D is unclear. Trimming cost V 3 bases and J 0 bases, with 11 bases left between them. CDR1 is LNHDA and CDR2 is SQIVND in the germline V gene (reference sequence). The CDR3 is 15 amino acids. The CDR3 DNA is TGTGCCAGTAGTATCCGGACGGCCACTAACTATGGCTACACCTTC. This sequence encodes CASSIRTATNYGYTF.

In the case of this clone: Other DNA sequences in the sample encode the same CDR3. The chain uses TRBV6-6 and TRBJ1-1; D unclear. The length of the CDR3 is 14 residues. Per the germline V gene, CDR1 is MNHNY and CDR2 is SVGAGI (reference sequence). Deletions cut 3 bases from V and 0 bases from J, with 8 bases between. CDR3 residues: CASSYSEMNTEAFF. The CDR3 coding sequence is TGTGCCAGCAGTTATTCCGAAATGAACACTGAAGCTTTCTTT.

This rearrangement joins TRBV15 to TRBJ1-5; weak D call: TRBD1 (5 bases). CDR1 and CDR2 from the germline V gene are LNHNV and YYDKDF (reference sequence). Trimming pared 5 bases from V and 1 base from J, leaving 18 bases between. The CDR3 has 17 residues. This CDR3 reads CATSSWEQRGSNQPQHF. The CDR3 nucleotides read TGTGCCACCAGCTCATGGGAACAGAGGGGCAGCAATCAGCCCCAGCATTTT. Drawing the rest from reference TRBV15 and TRBJ1-5, the complete variable domain is DAMVIQNPRYQVTQFGKPVTLSCSQTLNHNVMYWYQQKSSQAPKLLFHYYDKDFNNEADTPDNFQSRRPNTSFCFLDIRSPGLGDTAMYLCATSSWEQRGSNQPQHFGDGTRLSIL.

The chain combines TRBV10-1 with TRBJ1-1; D possibly corresponds to TRBD1 (5 bases). Germline lookup yields CDR1 WNHNN and CDR2 SYGVQD (reference sequence). The length of the CDR3 is 13 residues. The V end was cut by 6 bases, the J end by 2 bases, with 10 bases between. For the CDR3, the DNA is TGCGCCAGCAGCAAAGGGACCAACACTGAAGCTTTCTTT. Residues: CASSKGTNTEAFF.

The rearrangement links TRBV9 to TRBJ2-1; the match to TRBD1 covers 8 bases. This CDR3 contains 15 residues. Germline loops: CDR1 SGDLS, CDR2 YYNGEE. The ends lost 3 bases at V and 6 bases at J; junction bases unmatched: 8. This CDR3 is CASSALQGGGNEQFF. The CDR3 nucleotides read TGTGCCAGCAGCGCATTACAGGGGGGCGGCAATGAGCAGTTCTTC.

This clone showed up just once. J is TRBJ2-5 and V is TRBV6-1; D gene uncertain. Germline CDR1 reads MNHNS; CDR2 reads SASEGT. With 5 bases removed from V and 0 bases from J, the gap between germline ends came to 10 bases. This CDR3 has 14 amino acids. CDR3 coding DNA: TGTGCCAGCAGTATACGGACCTACCAAGAGACCCAGTACTTC. Translating it yields CASSIRTYQETQYF.

V is TRBV15 and J is TRBJ2-7; 14 bases align to TRBD2. J gave up 7 bases and V 3 bases, and 5 bases lay outside the gene matches. This CDR3 is built from 15 residues. Germline CDR1 reads LNHNV; CDR2 reads YYDKDF (reference sequence). The CDR3 nucleotides read TGTGCCACCAGCAGGGGACTAGCGGGAGCTTTGGAGCAGTACTTC. Protein sequence: CATSRGLAGALEQYF.

CDR3 protein: CASSSGVFEQFF. As DNA, the CDR3 is TGTGCCAGCAGTTCAGGGGTTTTTGAGCAGTTCTTC. The chain carries TRBV2 and TRBJ2-1; D is perhaps TRBD1 (6 bases). Looked up from germline, CDR1 is SNHLY and CDR2 is FYNNEI. Trimming removed 5 bases from V and 9 bases from J, with 11 bases in between. This CDR3 is built from 12 residues.

CDR3 nucleotides: TGCGCCAGCAGCTTGGAGAGGGGGCAGGAGCAGTACTTC. It specifies CASSLERGQEQYF. The chain links TRBV5-1 to TRBJ2-7, with 7 nucleotides matching TRBD1. V was clipped by 0 bases and J by 7 bases; unmatched bases: 4. The CDR3 loop spans 13 amino acids. CDR1 is SGHRS, CDR2 YFSETQ, per germline. Complete variable domain (other parts from reference TRBV5-1 and TRBJ2-7): KAGVTQTPRYLIKTRGQQVTLSCSPISGHRSVSWYQQTPGQGLQFLFEYFSETQRNKGNFPGRFSGRQFSNSRSEMNVSTLELGDSALYLCASSLERGQEQYFGPGTRLTVT.